The present entry profiles one T cell receptor beta chain with its context. The target antigen is unknown. This sample was taken from a study of cytomegalovirus exposure and HLA in healthy donors. Study at large: The same platform as the roughly 670 first-cohort repertoires was used for the roughly 130 validation repertoires, a later analysis reported.

Points from the study as a whole: The authors confirmed in vitro that a few CMV-associated chains were specific for CMV antigens. Investigators reported approximately 150 TCR beta chains as tied to cytomegalovirus.

Sequenced by immunoSEQ multiplex PCR; TCRdb stores in-frame clones only, minus some. The sample lists over 150,000 clones; approximately 86% were seen once. This CDR3 region has 16 residues. CDR1 and CDR2 (germline): SGHDT, YYEEEE. The V gene end was trimmed by 4 bases and the J gene end by 16 bases; junction bases not matched to a gene: 21. The chain employs TRBV5-6 and TRBJ2-2; TRBD2 agrees at 8 bases. The sample was PBMCs. The receptor was derived from a woman aged 18 to 35 in good health and CMV-seronegative. CDR3 sequence (DNA): TGTGCCAGCAGCCCGTTACTAGCGGAGCTATCCACCGCGCCGTTTTTT. Residues: CASSPLLAELSTAPFF.